These T cell receptor beta chains were read from a single sample in a study of tumor and adjacent non-tumor tissue in lung cancer. TCRdb called the multiplex PCR reads again in MiXCR, with one record for every CDR3 protein. Seen here are roughly 43,000 distinct CDR3 sequences, around three fifths observed once, and the top ten hold 45%. Input material: distant non-tumor lung tissue. The receptor set was obtained from a man in his fifties with non-small cell lung cancer. The CDR3 runs from the conserved cysteine through the conserved F or W. Fields, in order: D gene, clone size, J gene, V gene, CDR3 DNA, CDR3 protein. D genes are given only for firm matches. Where a row states a size, it is once, few, many or the class of an expanded clone; other rows omit it.

TRBD1 | many | TRBJ1-2 | TRBV6-1 | TGTGCCGGCGGGAAGAGGACAGGGGCTCACTATGGCTACACCTTC | CAGGKRTGAHYGYTF
. | many | TRBJ2-6 | TRBV12-3/TRBV12-4 | TGTGCCAGCAATAAAGGGAGCTCTGGGGCCAACGTCCTGACTTTC | CASNKGSSGANVLTF
TRBD1 | . | TRBJ1-2 | TRBV19 | TGTGCCAGTAGCTACGGACAGGGGGTTACGTATGGCTACACCTTC | CASSYGQGVTYGYTF
. | . | TRBJ1-5 | TRBV7-8 | TGTGCCAGCAGCTTAGCCACAAGCAACAAACAGCCGCAGCGTTTT | CASSLATSNKQPQRF
TRBD2 | . | TRBJ2-1 | TRBV7-9 | TGTGCCAGCAGCTCCGTGGCTAGCGGTGTTGAGCAGTTCTTC | CASSSVASGVEQFF
TRBD1 | . | TRBJ2-1 | TRBV24-1 | TGTGCCACCAGTGATTGGGGACAGGGTTACAATGAGCAGTTCTTC | CATSDWGQGYNEQFF
TRBD2 | . | TRBJ2-6 | TRBV30 | TGTGCCCGGACTAGGGCCGGGGGGGCCAACGTCCTGACTTTC | CARTRAGGANVLTF
. | . | TRBJ2-7 | TRBV6-6 | TGTGTCAGCAGGAGAACAGGCCGCTACGAGCAGCACTTC | CVSRRTGRYEQHF
TRBD2 | . | TRBJ2-3 | TRBV28 | TGTGCCAGCAGCTCCGGGACTAGCAGTACACGAGATACGCAGTATTTT | CASSSGTSSTRDTQYF
. | many | TRBJ1-1 | TRBV10-2 | TGCGCCAGCAGTGTGGTCAGAGGGGCTGAAGCTTTCTTT | CASSVVRGAEAFF
. | . | TRBJ2-7 | TRBV5-4 | TGTGCCAGCAGCTTGGATCTCGAGGCCCCCTACGAGCAGTACTTT | CASSLDLEAPYEQYF
. | . | TRBJ1-1 | TRBV10-3 | TGTGCCATCAGTGCGAGGGTGGCCTATGGAGCTTTCTTT | CAISARVAYGAFF
. | . | TRBJ2-3 | TRBV6-1 | TGTACCAGCGGCAAGCAGGAGAACTCAGATACGCAGTATTTT | CTSGKQENSDTQYF
. | . | TRBJ1-5 | TRBV4-1 | TGCGCCAGCAGCCAAGTGGAGCAGGGACATCAGCCCCAGCATTTT | CASSQVEQGHQPQHF
. | . | TRBJ2-1 | TRBV29-1 | TGCAGCGCCTCTCAGCCGTCGAAAGGCAATGGGCAGCTCTTC | CSASQPSKGNGQLF
. | . | TRBJ2-1 | TRBV29-1 | TGCAGTGCCTCTCAGCCGACGAGAGCCAATGAGCATTTCTTC | CSASQPTRANEHFF
. | . | TRBJ1-2 | TRBV11-2 | TGTGCCAGCAGAAATGACAGGCATGGCTACGCCTTC | CASRNDRHGYAF
. | . | TRBJ1-3 | TRBV4-2 | TGTGCCTGCAGCCGAGATAGAGGCAGGTCGACGGGAAACACCATATATTTT | CACSRDRGRSTGNTIYF
TRBD2 | few | TRBJ2-4 | TRBV28 | TGTGCCCAAGCAGTGGGAGGGGAGAAATTAGCCAAAAACATTCAGTACTTC | CAQAVGGEKLAKNIQYF
. | . | TRBJ2-7 | TRBV7-9 | TGTGCCAGCAACTTAACGGACCAAAAGCAGTACTTC | CASNLTDQKQYF
. | . | TRBJ1-5 | TRBV28 | TGTGCCAGCAGCATATACCCAACGAATAATCAGCCCCAGCATTTT | CASSIYPTNNQPQHF
TRBD2 | . | TRBJ2-5 | TRBV7-9 | TGTGCCAGTAGCTTCCTGCGGGAGGGGGAGACCCAGTACTTC | CASSFLREGETQYF
TRBD1 | few | TRBJ2-3 | TRBV9 | TGTGCCAGCAGCGTAGTGGGACAGGGGACAGATACGCAGTATTTT | CASSVVGQGTDTQYF
TRBD2 | once | TRBJ2-3 | TRBV4-2 | TGTACCAGCAGTCAAGAGGGACTAGTGGGGGGGCGTGGCACAGATACGCAGTATTTT | CTSSQEGLVGGRGTDTQYF
. | medium-sized | TRBJ2-1 | TRBV4-2 | TGTGCCAGCAGCCAAGGGGTAAGCCCCCATCAGTTCTTC | CASSQGVSPHQFF
. | few | TRBJ2-5 | TRBV29-1 | TGCAGCGTTCTGGGCAACCAAGAGACCCAGTACTTC | CSVLGNQETQYF
. | . | TRBJ2-5 | TRBV5-1 | TGCGCCAGCAGTCTCTCCGGACAAGAAGAGACCCAGTACTTC | CASSLSGQEETQYF
. | few | TRBJ1-5 | TRBV2 | TGTGCCAGCGGAGTCCAGATCCAAAGCAATCAGCCCCAGCATTTT | CASGVQIQSNQPQHF
TRBD1 | . | TRBJ2-3 | TRBV5-1 | TGCGCCAGCGGAACAGGGGGCACAGATACGCAGTATTTT | CASGTGGTDTQYF
. | . | TRBJ1-2 | TRBV12-5 | TGTGCTAGTGGTTTAGACGGAGGCTGTGGCTACACCTTC | CASGLDGGCGYTF
. | . | TRBJ2-1 | TRBV10-3 | TGTGTCATCAGTGAGGAGGGGCAGGGATGCGAGCAGTTCTTC | CVISEEGQGCEQFF
TRBD1 | . | TRBJ2-7 | TRBV11-2 | TGTGGCAGCAACTTAGGGACAGGGGGTGGCAGCTCCTACGAGCAGTACTTC | CGSNLGTGGGSSYEQYF
. | many | TRBJ2-2 | TRBV5-1 | TGCGCCAGCAGCTTGGCCGTGAACACCGGGGAGCTGTTTTTT | CASSLAVNTGELFF
TRBD2 | . | TRBJ2-3 | TRBV24-1 | TGTGCCACCAGTGACCCTGGGACTAGACAAGATACGCAGTATTTT | CATSDPGTRQDTQYF
TRBD2 | many | TRBJ2-1 | TRBV29-1 | TGCAGCGTTGAAGATTTGGGGACTAGCGGGACCTACAATGAGCAGTTCTTC | CSVEDLGTSGTYNEQFF
TRBD1 | many | TRBJ2-7 | TRBV7-9 | TGTGCCAGCAGTCCCGGGACAGGCGAGCAGTACTTC | CASSPGTGEQYF
TRBD2 | . | TRBJ2-1 | TRBV7-9 | TGTGCCAGCAGCTTACGTAAAGTAGCGGGATTCTACAATGAGCAATTCTTC | CASSLRKVAGFYNEQFF
. | . | TRBJ1-5 | TRBV6-6 | TGTGCCAGCAGTTTTCGAGAGGGGGTTAATCAGCCCCAGCATTTT | CASSFREGVNQPQHF
TRBD2 | . | TRBJ2-2 | TRBV11-2 | TGTGCCAGCAGCTTAGTGGGCGGGGGTAACACCAGGGAGCTGTTTTTT | CASSLVGGGNTRELFF
TRBD1 | . | TRBJ2-1 | TRBV14 | TGTGCCTGCGGCCCCACAGGGGGGAGGTACAATGAACAGTTCTTC | CACGPTGGRYNEQFF
TRBD2 | . | TRBJ2-1 | TRBV4-2 | TGTGCCAGCAACCAACTAGGACTAGCGGGAGCCGAGCAGTTCTTC | CASNQLGLAGAEQFF
. | . | TRBJ2-7 | TRBV12-3/TRBV12-4 | TGTGCCAGGACCTCCGCAGGGAAAGCCTACGAGCAGTACTTC | CARTSAGKAYEQYF
. | . | TRBJ2-5 | TRBV12-3/TRBV12-4 | TGTGCCAGCAGGCGAGACCCAGAGACCCATTACTTC | CASRRDPETHYF
. | . | TRBJ2-5 | TRBV6-5 | TGTGCCAATCGGGACTCACAAGAGACCCTGTGCTTC | CANRDSQETLCF
. | once | TRBJ2-1 | TRBV4-1 | TGCGCCAGCAGCCATGACCCGGGACGGGGCGTTTACAATGAGCAGTTCTTC | CASSHDPGRGVYNEQFF
. | . | TRBJ2-2 | TRBV4-2 | TGTGCCAGCTGCCAAGAACATCGAACCGGCTCTCTGGTCGCGGCCGCCACCGGGGAGCTGTTTTTT | CASCQEHRTGSLVAAATGELFF
TRBD2 | many | TRBJ2-3 | TRBV12-3/TRBV12-4 | TGTGCCAGCTACCCGGGGGGTAGCACAGATACGCAGTATTTT | CASYPGGSTDTQYF
. | many | TRBJ1-3 | TRBV6-5 | TGTGCCAGCAGTTACTCGACGGGGCACTCTGGAAACACCATATATTTT | CASSYSTGHSGNTIYF
. | . | TRBJ2-1 | TRBV18 | TGTGTCAGCTCACCGGGAGCTGGAGTGAACAATGAGCAGTTCTTC | CVSSPGAGVNNEQFF
TRBD1 | . | TRBJ1-1 | TRBV30 | TGTGCCTGGTGTGGGGCGATGACAGGGGTGAACACTGAAGCTTTCTTT | CAWCGAMTGVNTEAFF
. | . | TRBJ1-1 | TRBV30 | TGTGCCTGGAGTGTAGAGGGTGCTACTGAAGCTTTCTTT | CAWSVEGATEAFF
. | . | TRBJ1-1 | TRBV4-1 | TGCGCCAGCAATCAAGGGGACAACATGAACACTGAAGCTTTCTTT | CASNQGDNMNTEAFF
TRBD1 | . | TRBJ2-5 | TRBV11-2 | TGTGCCAGCAGCGGGAGCAGGGGGTTAGAGACCCAGTACTTC | CASSGSRGLETQYF
. | . | TRBJ2-6 | TRBV24-1 | TGTGCCACCAGTGGTGCGGTCGGGATTAACTCTGGGGCCAACGTCCTGACTTTC | CATSGAVGINSGANVLTF
TRBD2 | . | TRBJ2-1 | TRBV20-1 | TGCAGTGCTATCGGGACTAGCGGGAGGGTCTCCTACAATGAGCAGTTCTTC | CSAIGTSGRVSYNEQFF